This T cell receptor beta chain came from a study of blood T cell repertoires in COVID-19. Background on the study: Donors in Cohort 3 who had recovered were those with two negative PCRs, healthcare professional clearance, or resolution of their symptoms. T cells, B-cell-depleted T cells, or PBMCs provided the cDNA or gDNA that served as material.

Germline V gene sequence: CDR1 SGHTA, CDR2 FQGTGA. This CDR3 region has 17 residues. J was trimmed by 2 bases and V by 2 bases; bases with no gene match: 5. In the authors' methods: From reference gene primer amplification, estimates of nucleated cell counts were derived. Repertoires were generated with immunoSEQ multiplex PCR, while TCRdb's copy carries only in-frame clones and drops some. Clone size and the V and J calls come from that table; the DNA yielded D and trimming. This sample yields hundreds of thousands of clones, of which more than 75% are seen a single time; 2% to 2.5% belongs to the top ten. This clone was counted a single time.

This receptor was taken from a woman aged 60 to 75 in a cohort exposed to, infected with or recovered from COVID-19 (not recorded which). The chain combines TRBV7-3 with TRBJ2-2; TRBD2 agrees at 10 bases. The specimen was PBMCs or T cells enriched from blood (not recorded which). DNA of the CDR3: TGTGCCAGCAGCTTAGTAGCGGGAGGCGCCAACACCGGGGAGCTGTTTTTT. Translating gives CASSLVAGGANTGELFF.